The present T cell receptor beta chain was sequenced within a study of cytomegalovirus exposure and HLA in healthy donors. The V end was cut by 4 bases, the J end by 4 bases, with 11 bases between. This CDR3 has 13 amino acids. CDR1 is SGHNT and CDR2 is YYREEE in the germline V gene (reference sequence). Primers included in the PCR were 60 Vbeta and 13 Jbeta primers. Assay: immunoSEQ multiplex PCR; the TCRdb copy retains only in-frame clones and omits some. The sample consists of 170,000 or so clones, roughly 80% of them appearing once. The sample comprised PBMCs. The chain joins TRBV5-4 to TRBJ1-1; the D is unclear. The receptor's source is a boy between 2 and 10 years old in good health and CMV-seronegative. CDR3 bases: TGTGCCAGCAGCCTAAGTATTGGCACTGAAGCTTTCTTT. This sequence encodes CASSLSIGTEAFF.